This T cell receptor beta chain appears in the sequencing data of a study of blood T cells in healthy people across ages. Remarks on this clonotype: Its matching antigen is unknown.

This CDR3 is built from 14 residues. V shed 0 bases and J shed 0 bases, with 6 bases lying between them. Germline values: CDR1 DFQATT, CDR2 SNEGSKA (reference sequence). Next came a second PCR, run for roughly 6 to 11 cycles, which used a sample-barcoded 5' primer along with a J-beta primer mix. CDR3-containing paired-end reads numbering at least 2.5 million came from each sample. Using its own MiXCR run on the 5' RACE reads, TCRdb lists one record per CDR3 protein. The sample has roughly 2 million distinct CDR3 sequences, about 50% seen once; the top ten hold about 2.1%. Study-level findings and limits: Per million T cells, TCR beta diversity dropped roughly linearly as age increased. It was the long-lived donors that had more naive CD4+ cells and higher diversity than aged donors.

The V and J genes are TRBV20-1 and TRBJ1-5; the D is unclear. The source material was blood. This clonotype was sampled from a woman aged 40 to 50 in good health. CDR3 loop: CSARDAFSNQPQHF. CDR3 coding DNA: TGCAGTGCTAGAGATGCCTTTAGCAATCAGCCCCAGCATTTT.